This TCR beta chain was captured in a study of blood T cell repertoires in COVID-19. Whole-study context: T cells, B-cell-depleted T cells, or PBMCs supplied cDNA or gDNA.

The method was immunoSEQ multiplex PCR; TCRdb's version includes in-frame clones alone and lacks a portion of them. The sample includes some 150,000 clones, about 91% of them seen just once. What was sequenced was peripheral blood. The TCR comes from a woman aged 55-70 years with acute or convalescent COVID-19.

The CDR3 region is CAWRDWEKLFF. DNA of the CDR3: TGTGCCTGGAGAGACTGGGAAAAACTGTTTTTT. The rearrangement uses TRBV30 and TRBJ1-4; D is undetermined. Trimming took off 3 bases at V and 8 bases at J, with 7 bases between the two ends. The CDR3 totals 11 residues. Germline-derived CDR1 and CDR2 are GTSNPN and SVGIG (reference sequence).